This TCR beta chain was found in a study of T-cell memory formation after mild COVID-19. Whole-study findings and limits: CM and EM subsets held most contracting CD4+ clones; EMRA held CD8+ ones. Prior to infection, memory already included some responding clones, suggesting cross-reactive memory joined. A second wave expanding day 15 to 37 was CD4+-biased; contracting clones were balanced.

The CDR3 consists of 11 residues. CDR1 is SGHRS, CDR2 YFSETQ, per germline. TCRdb independently ran MiXCR on the 5' RACE reads; one entry per CDR3 protein. The table records under 450,000 distinct CDR3 sequences, less than 25% of them present only once. Only a few counts were recorded for this clonotype. No antigen is known for it. The junction does not match germline at one end; this may be a read error. The chain links TRBV5-1 to TRBJ2-1, with D perhaps being TRBD1 or TRBD2 (5 bases each). The TCR originated in an adult woman who had mild COVID-19 (a few samples of this study predate the infection). Cell type and time point are not known. Source material: PBMCs or a T cell subset sorted from them (not recorded which). CDR3 residues: CASSLRDGAVF. In DNA, the CDR3 is TGCGCCAGCAGCTTAAGGGACGGTGCCGTCTTC.